This T cell receptor beta chain comes out of a study of T cells in localized non-small cell lung cancer. Broader study findings: Patients showing higher blood T cell density tended to see longer overall survival. Uninvolved nearby lung showed the greatest T cell clonality, exceeding that found in tumor.

Regarding this clone: Antigen unknown.

The assay was immunoSEQ multiplex PCR, and TCRdb's table has in-frame clones only and misses some. The sample carries tens of thousands of clones, around nine tenths recorded once. The germline V gene encodes CDR1 SGHTA and CDR2 FQGNSA. This CDR3 contains 17 residues. V dropped 0 bases and J dropped 1 base, with 13 bases sitting between them. This rearrangement joins TRBV7-2 to TRBJ1-3; D is possibly TRBD1 (5 bases). Sample: peripheral blood, taken before any cancer treatment. The receptor's source is a woman aged 35-75 years with stage I lung adenocarcinoma. The CDR3 coding sequence is TGTGCCAGCAGCTTAGCGCCCGGGGCAGGATCTGGAAACACCATATATTTT. It encodes CASSLAPGAGSGNTIYF.